This TCR beta chain comes out of a study of naive and memory T cell subsets. Ligated cDNA underwent four rounds of PCR with nested alpha and beta constant region primers and SP2. Reverse transcription of blood and skin TCR RNA was primed at alpha and beta constant regions. TCRdb re-called the 5' RACE reads with MiXCR, one entry per CDR3 protein. The sample comprises about 48,000 distinct CDR3 sequences, about 4.8% of which are singletons, and around 0.8% rests with the top ten. This clonotype was detected ten times or more. CDR3 size: 13 residues. The V gene end was trimmed by 8 bases and the J gene end by 2 bases; junction bases not matched to a gene: 4. CDR1 DFQATT and CDR2 SNEGSKA come from the germline V gene (reference sequence). A UMI-containing oligonucleotide was joined by 3' ligation to the TCR cDNA template. Adult healthy volunteers gave 2.5 ml peripheral blood for whole-blood RNA.

The origin of this receptor is a female donor in good health. This chain uses TRBV20-1 with TRBJ1-5; the match to TRBD1 covers 9 bases. CDR3 DNA sequence: TGCAGTACCTGGACAGGGGGCAATCAGCCCCAGCATTTT. This translates into CSTWTGGNQPQHF.